These T cell receptor beta chains were read from a single sample in a study of blood T cell repertoires in COVID-19. The assay was immunoSEQ multiplex PCR, and TCRdb's table has in-frame clones only and misses some. The sample comprises fewer than 200,000 clones, approximately 80% of which are singletons, and 6.5% to 9% rests with the top ten. The specimen sequenced was peripheral blood. The source is a woman of 80 years or more with COVID-19, enrolled during active disease. Each CDR3 is given with its conserved first and last residue. A D gene is named only where the DNA matches it firmly. Not every row has a clone size; where given, it reads once, few, many or a size class.

j_gene: TRBJ2-7
v_gene: TRBV28
abundance: NA
d_gene: NA
CDR3nt: TGTGCCAGCAGCCGCTACGAGCAGTACTTC
CDR3aa: CASSRYEQYF

j_gene: TRBJ2-1
v_gene: TRBV7-2
abundance: NA
d_gene: NA
CDR3nt: TGTGCCAGCACCTTCTTCTCCTACAATGAGCAGTTCTTC
CDR3aa: CASTFFSYNEQFF

j_gene: TRBJ2-2
v_gene: TRBV5-1
abundance: NA
d_gene: TRBD2
CDR3nt: TGCGCCAGCAGCCCCCGGGGGGGGAGAGGCACCGGGGAGCTGTTTTTT
CDR3aa: CASSPRGGRGTGELFF

j_gene: TRBJ2-1
v_gene: TRBV3-1/TRBV3-2
abundance: NA
d_gene: TRBD2
CDR3nt: TGTGCCAGCAGCCAACCGGGACTAGCGCCTTCCTACAATGAGCAGTTCTTC
CDR3aa: CASSQPGLAPSYNEQFF

j_gene: TRBJ2-7
v_gene: TRBV3-1/TRBV3-2
abundance: NA
d_gene: TRBD1
CDR3nt: TGTGCCAGCAGCCAAGATTTTCGGACAGGGGCCTACGAGCAGTACTTC
CDR3aa: CASSQDFRTGAYEQYF

j_gene: TRBJ1-5
v_gene: TRBV19
abundance: NA
d_gene: NA
CDR3nt: TGTGCCAGTAGTATAGACCCCGTTCAGCCCCAGCATTTT
CDR3aa: CASSIDPVQPQHF

j_gene: TRBJ2-3
v_gene: TRBV12-3/TRBV12-4
abundance: NA
d_gene: NA
CDR3nt: TGTGCCAGCGGTCACCAACACACAGATACGCAGTATTTT
CDR3aa: CASGHQHTDTQYF

j_gene: TRBJ2-1
v_gene: TRBV7-2
abundance: NA
d_gene: NA
CDR3nt: TGTGCCAGCAGCTTAGTCCACTCCTCGGGGAATGAGCAGTTCTTC
CDR3aa: CASSLVHSSGNEQFF

j_gene: TRBJ1-2
v_gene: TRBV25-1
abundance: NA
d_gene: NA
CDR3nt: TGTGCCAGCAGTGACAGTTACTATGGCTACACCTTC
CDR3aa: CASSDSYYGYTF

j_gene: TRBJ2-2
v_gene: TRBV5-1
abundance: NA
d_gene: TRBD1
CDR3nt: TGCGCCAGCAGCTGGGACAGGGCCGGGGAGCTGTTTTTT
CDR3aa: CASSWDRAGELFF

j_gene: TRBJ1-2
v_gene: TRBV11-2
abundance: NA
d_gene: TRBD1
CDR3nt: TGTGCCAGCAGCTTGTGGGACAGTGGTGGCTACACCTTC
CDR3aa: CASSLWDSGGYTF

j_gene: TRBJ2-2
v_gene: TRBV19
abundance: NA
d_gene: TRBD1
CDR3nt: TGTGCCAGTAGTCGACAGGGGCTAAACACCGGGGAGCTGTTTTTT
CDR3aa: CASSRQGLNTGELFF

j_gene: TRBJ1-4
v_gene: TRBV28
abundance: NA
d_gene: NA
CDR3nt: TGTGCCAGCACTTTAGGGAGTTTAGGGGAAAAACTGTTTTTT
CDR3aa: CASTLGSLGEKLFF

j_gene: TRBJ1-3
v_gene: TRBV5-4
abundance: NA
d_gene: NA
CDR3nt: TGTGCCAGCAGCCTCGGGGGACTAACGGCGTTATCTGGAAACACCATATATTTT
CDR3aa: CASSLGGLTALSGNTIYF

j_gene: TRBJ2-7
v_gene: TRBV28
abundance: NA
d_gene: NA
CDR3nt: TGTGCCAGCACTCCAACCGCAGGGGGGGAGCAGTACTTC
CDR3aa: CASTPTAGGEQYF

j_gene: TRBJ2-3
v_gene: TRBV25-1
abundance: NA
d_gene: TRBD1
CDR3nt: TGTGCCAGCAGTCAGACAGGGCTAATCACAGATACGCAGTATTTT
CDR3aa: CASSQTGLITDTQYF

j_gene: TRBJ1-1
v_gene: TRBV5-1
abundance: NA
d_gene: NA
CDR3nt: TGCGCCAGCAGCTTAACAGGGACCACTGAAGCTTTCTTT
CDR3aa: CASSLTGTTEAFF

j_gene: TRBJ2-7
v_gene: TRBV3-1/TRBV3-2
abundance: NA
d_gene: NA
CDR3nt: TGTGCCAGCAGCCAAGATCTGGCTTCCCAGGACGAGCAGTACTTC
CDR3aa: CASSQDLASQDEQYF

j_gene: TRBJ1-2
v_gene: TRBV2
abundance: NA
d_gene: NA
CDR3nt: TGTGCCAGCAAGGGGGAGTCTAACTATGGCTACACCTTC
CDR3aa: CASKGESNYGYTF

j_gene: TRBJ2-7
v_gene: TRBV11-3
abundance: NA
d_gene: NA
CDR3nt: TGTGCCAGCAGCTTACCGGCCGGGAACGAGCAGTACTTC
CDR3aa: CASSLPAGNEQYF

j_gene: TRBJ2-7
v_gene: TRBV6-2/TRBV6-3
abundance: NA
d_gene: NA
CDR3nt: TGTGCCAGCAGTAGCACCAGGTTCCACGAGCAGTACTTC
CDR3aa: CASSSTRFHEQYF

j_gene: TRBJ2-5
v_gene: TRBV5-1
abundance: NA
d_gene: TRBD2
CDR3nt: TGCGCCAGCAGCCCCGGGCCAGCGGGGGGCCCAGAGACCCAGTACTTC
CDR3aa: CASSPGPAGGPETQYF

j_gene: TRBJ1-3
v_gene: TRBV6-2/TRBV6-3
abundance: few
d_gene: NA
CDR3nt: TGTGCCAGCAGTTATTTGGGGGCAAGTGGAAACACCATATATTTT
CDR3aa: CASSYLGASGNTIYF

j_gene: TRBJ2-1
v_gene: TRBV12-5
abundance: NA
d_gene: NA
CDR3nt: TGTGCTAGTGGTTTGCCCCTATTGACAGGCTATGAGCAGTTCTTC
CDR3aa: CASGLPLLTGYEQFF

j_gene: TRBJ1-2
v_gene: TRBV12-3/TRBV12-4
abundance: NA
d_gene: TRBD1
CDR3nt: TGTGCCAGCAGCACGGGACAGGGCTATGGCTACACCTTC
CDR3aa: CASSTGQGYGYTF

j_gene: TRBJ1-2
v_gene: TRBV5-4
abundance: NA
d_gene: TRBD1
CDR3nt: TGTGCCAGCAGGACCGGGACAGGGGATGGCTACACCTTC
CDR3aa: CASRTGTGDGYTF

j_gene: TRBJ1-2
v_gene: TRBV12-3/TRBV12-4
abundance: few
d_gene: NA
CDR3nt: TGTGCCAGCACCGTGGCCCTAGGTTGGGGCTACACCTTC
CDR3aa: CASTVALGWGYTF

j_gene: TRBJ1-1
v_gene: TRBV7-9
abundance: NA
d_gene: NA
CDR3nt: TGTGCCAGCAGCCCCCTGGGGGGAGACACTGAAGCTTTCTTT
CDR3aa: CASSPLGGDTEAFF

j_gene: TRBJ2-7
v_gene: TRBV6-1
abundance: few
d_gene: NA
CDR3nt: TGTGCCAGCAGTGATTGGGGGGATCCGGGCCACGAGCAGTACTTC
CDR3aa: CASSDWGDPGHEQYF

j_gene: TRBJ1-3
v_gene: TRBV18
abundance: few
d_gene: TRBD1
CDR3nt: TGTGCCAGCTCACCTCGAACCGGGACAGGGTCTGGAAACACCATATATTTT
CDR3aa: CASSPRTGTGSGNTIYF

j_gene: TRBJ2-7
v_gene: TRBV12-3/TRBV12-4
abundance: NA
d_gene: NA
CDR3nt: TGTGCCAGCAGTCCCCCAGGTTCCTACGAGCAGTACTTC
CDR3aa: CASSPPGSYEQYF

j_gene: TRBJ2-5
v_gene: TRBV6-5
abundance: NA
d_gene: TRBD1
CDR3nt: TGTGCCAGCAGCCGCCCTCACAGGGGGCGGGAGACCCAGTACTTC
CDR3aa: CASSRPHRGRETQYF

j_gene: TRBJ2-1
v_gene: TRBV5-4
abundance: once
d_gene: TRBD2
CDR3nt: TGTGCCAGCAGCTTGGTAGCGGGAGTTTCCTACAATGAGCAGTTCTTC
CDR3aa: CASSLVAGVSYNEQFF

j_gene: TRBJ1-3
v_gene: TRBV5-1
abundance: NA
d_gene: TRBD1
CDR3nt: TGCGCCAGCAGCTCCGGACAGGGGCCCAGCTCTGGAAACACCATATATTTT
CDR3aa: CASSSGQGPSSGNTIYF

j_gene: TRBJ1-2
v_gene: TRBV5-1
abundance: NA
d_gene: TRBD1
CDR3nt: TGCGCCAGCAGCCAGGGACAGGAGGTTGGCTACACCTTC
CDR3aa: CASSQGQEVGYTF

j_gene: TRBJ2-5
v_gene: TRBV20-1
abundance: NA
d_gene: NA
CDR3nt: TGCAGTGCTAGTCGGACAGCTCAAGAGACCCAGTACTTC
CDR3aa: CSASRTAQETQYF

j_gene: TRBJ2-3
v_gene: TRBV29-1
abundance: NA
d_gene: TRBD2
CDR3nt: TGCAGCGTCCGGGGACTAGCGGGAACCGGGGATACGCAGTATTTT
CDR3aa: CSVRGLAGTGDTQYF

j_gene: TRBJ1-2
v_gene: TRBV29-1
abundance: NA
d_gene: TRBD1
CDR3nt: TGCAGCGTTACAGGGGGGCCCAACTATGGCTACACCTTC
CDR3aa: CSVTGGPNYGYTF

j_gene: TRBJ2-5
v_gene: TRBV6-1
abundance: NA
d_gene: TRBD2
CDR3nt: TGTGCCAGCAGTGAAGGGGGAGCTGGGGGGGAAGAGACCCAGTACTTC
CDR3aa: CASSEGGAGGEETQYF

j_gene: TRBJ2-7
v_gene: TRBV9
abundance: once
d_gene: TRBD1
CDR3nt: TGTGCCAGCAGCCGACAGGGGGGTGGCTCCTACGAGCAGTACTTC
CDR3aa: CASSRQGGGSYEQYF

j_gene: TRBJ2-2
v_gene: TRBV9
abundance: NA
d_gene: TRBD1
CDR3nt: TGTGCCAGCAGCCCCCATGGACAGGGGGCCACCGGGGAGCTGTTTTTT
CDR3aa: CASSPHGQGATGELFF

j_gene: TRBJ2-7
v_gene: TRBV15
abundance: few
d_gene: TRBD1
CDR3nt: TGTGCCACCAGCAAGACAGGGATCTACGAGCAGTACTTC
CDR3aa: CATSKTGIYEQYF